These T cell receptor beta chains were read from a single sample in a study of shared T cell receptors in the human thymus. Repertoires were generated with immunoSEQ multiplex PCR, while TCRdb's copy carries only in-frame clones and drops some. The data hold almost 550,000 clones, with 75% to 85% observed a single time. These data are also associated with another study on human thymus T cells.

Sequences were obtained from thymocytes. Every receptor here comes from a boy less than two years old with a congenital heart defect. Both conserved end residues are part of each CDR3. The order of the fields is J gene, V gene, clone size, D gene, CDR3 DNA, CDR3 protein. The D gene is left open where the match is weak. Expanded clones get a size class; other rows say once, few or many, or leave the size out.

J gene: TRBJ1-2
V gene: TRBV6-5
clone size: NA
D gene: TRBD1
CDR3 DNA: TGTGCCAGCAGTCTAAACAGGGGCCCGACGGATGGCTACACCTTC
CDR3 protein: CASSLNRGPTDGYTF

J gene: TRBJ2-5
V gene: TRBV29-1
clone size: NA
D gene: NA
CDR3 DNA: TGCAGCGTTGAAGCGTCCTCCAGCGGAGAGACCCAGTACTTC
CDR3 protein: CSVEASSSGETQYF

J gene: TRBJ1-5
V gene: TRBV27
clone size: NA
D gene: NA
CDR3 DNA: TGTGCCAGCAGTTTATTCTCGGGTTGGCAGCCCCAGCATTTT
CDR3 protein: CASSLFSGWQPQHF

J gene: TRBJ2-2
V gene: TRBV9
clone size: few
D gene: NA
CDR3 DNA: TGTGCCAGCAGCGCCCGGCAGGTGGGGGGGCTCGGGGAGCTGTTTTTT
CDR3 protein: CASSARQVGGLGELFF

J gene: TRBJ2-5
V gene: TRBV4-3
clone size: NA
D gene: TRBD1
CDR3 DNA: TGCGCCAGCAGCCCACACAGGGGGCAACAAGAGACCCAGTACTTC
CDR3 protein: CASSPHRGQQETQYF

J gene: TRBJ1-2
V gene: TRBV19
clone size: once
D gene: NA
CDR3 DNA: TGTGCCAGTAGTATTGGGCAGGTACCTTCCTATGGCTACACCTTC
CDR3 protein: CASSIGQVPSYGYTF

J gene: TRBJ2-3
V gene: TRBV11-2
clone size: NA
D gene: TRBD1
CDR3 DNA: TGTGCCAGCAGCTTAGATCACGGGGACAGGAGTGGAGATACGCAGTATTTT
CDR3 protein: CASSLDHGDRSGDTQYF

J gene: TRBJ2-5
V gene: TRBV7-2
clone size: NA
D gene: TRBD2
CDR3 DNA: TGTGCCAGCAGACGTATGCTCCTAGCGGGACAAGAGACCCAGTACTTC
CDR3 protein: CASRRMLLAGQETQYF

J gene: TRBJ1-2
V gene: TRBV2
clone size: NA
D gene: TRBD1
CDR3 DNA: TGTGCCAGCAGTGAAGCCGAAGGGGGCGATGGCTACACCTTC
CDR3 protein: CASSEAEGGDGYTF

J gene: TRBJ1-2
V gene: TRBV30
clone size: NA
D gene: TRBD1
CDR3 DNA: TGTGCCTGGAGACGAAGGGGGGACAGCTACTATGGCTACACCTTC
CDR3 protein: CAWRRRGDSYYGYTF

J gene: TRBJ2-7
V gene: TRBV28
clone size: NA
D gene: TRBD2
CDR3 DNA: TGTGCCAGCAGTTTAAACCAAGGGACTAGCGGGAGGGTCGGCTACGAGCAGTACTTC
CDR3 protein: CASSLNQGTSGRVGYEQYF

J gene: TRBJ2-5
V gene: TRBV7-9
clone size: NA
D gene: TRBD2
CDR3 DNA: TGTGCCAGCAGCTCATACCCGTATAGCGGGAGGGCTAAGGCTGAGACCCAGTACTTC
CDR3 protein: CASSSYPYSGRAKAETQYF

J gene: TRBJ2-1
V gene: TRBV10-1
clone size: NA
D gene: NA
CDR3 DNA: TGCGCCAGCAGTGAGAGTAGCCCCCGGCGGGAGCAGTTCTTC
CDR3 protein: CASSESSPRREQFF

J gene: TRBJ2-1
V gene: TRBV6-5
clone size: NA
D gene: TRBD1
CDR3 DNA: TGTGCCAGCAGTTACTCGAGTTTATGGGACAGTGATCGGCAGTTCTTC
CDR3 protein: CASSYSSLWDSDRQFF

J gene: TRBJ2-1
V gene: TRBV12-5
clone size: NA
D gene: TRBD2
CDR3 DNA: TGTGCTAGTGGTTTGGTCCTGGGACTAGGGACCTACAATGAGCAGTTCTTC
CDR3 protein: CASGLVLGLGTYNEQFF

J gene: TRBJ1-1
V gene: TRBV10-3
clone size: once
D gene: NA
CDR3 DNA: TGTGCCATCAGTGGGCCGAAGGGGGATCGGTTT
CDR3 protein: CAISGPKGDRF

J gene: TRBJ2-4
V gene: TRBV18
clone size: NA
D gene: NA
CDR3 DNA: TGTGCCAGCTCACCAAGGCAGGGGGGAACCAAAAACATTCAGTACTTC
CDR3 protein: CASSPRQGGTKNIQYF

J gene: TRBJ2-7
V gene: TRBV18
clone size: NA
D gene: TRBD1
CDR3 DNA: TGTGCCAGCTCACCCGACAGGGACCCCTCCTACGAGCAGTACTTC
CDR3 protein: CASSPDRDPSYEQYF

J gene: TRBJ1-1
V gene: TRBV27
clone size: NA
D gene: NA
CDR3 DNA: TGTGCCAGCGCACAGGGTGACACTGAAGCTTTCTTT
CDR3 protein: CASAQGDTEAFF

J gene: TRBJ1-4
V gene: TRBV7-4
clone size: once
D gene: NA
CDR3 DNA: TGTGCCAGCAGCCCCCCGGGTGAAAAACTGTTTTTT
CDR3 protein: CASSPPGEKLFF

J gene: TRBJ2-5
V gene: TRBV12-5
clone size: NA
D gene: NA
CDR3 DNA: TGTGCTAGTGGTTTGGAACTACAGGGAGGGGAGACCCAGTACTTC
CDR3 protein: CASGLELQGGETQYF

J gene: TRBJ2-7
V gene: TRBV7-6
clone size: NA
D gene: TRBD2
CDR3 DNA: TGTGCCAGCAGCCTAAGCCCGGGACTACCAACCTACGAGCAGTACTTC
CDR3 protein: CASSLSPGLPTYEQYF

J gene: TRBJ2-1
V gene: TRBV10-2
clone size: NA
D gene: NA
CDR3 DNA: TGCGCCAGCAGTGTAGGCGGCCCGGGTGACAATGAGCAGTTCTTC
CDR3 protein: CASSVGGPGDNEQFF

J gene: TRBJ2-1
V gene: TRBV4-1
clone size: once
D gene: TRBD2
CDR3 DNA: TGCGCCAGCAGCCAAGTCGGAGCGGGAGGGCGAAGCGATGAGCAGTTCTTC
CDR3 protein: CASSQVGAGGRSDEQFF

J gene: TRBJ2-7
V gene: TRBV19
clone size: NA
D gene: NA
CDR3 DNA: TGTGCCAGTAGTCTAGCGCACGGGGACGAGCAGTACTTC
CDR3 protein: CASSLAHGDEQYF

J gene: TRBJ2-3
V gene: TRBV9
clone size: NA
D gene: TRBD2
CDR3 DNA: TGTGCCAGCAGCGTGCGGGAGGTCGCAGCGGGAGGGCCGACAGATACGCAGTATTTT
CDR3 protein: CASSVREVAAGGPTDTQYF

J gene: TRBJ1-5
V gene: TRBV5-6
clone size: NA
D gene: NA
CDR3 DNA: TGTGCCAGCAGCTTGGGACAGGATAGCAATCAGCCCCAGCATTTT
CDR3 protein: CASSLGQDSNQPQHF

J gene: TRBJ2-3
V gene: TRBV4-1
clone size: NA
D gene: TRBD2
CDR3 DNA: TGCGCCAGCAGCCTCGAGCGGGAGAGAGGAGATACGCAGTATTTT
CDR3 protein: CASSLERERGDTQYF

J gene: TRBJ2-2
V gene: TRBV5-6
clone size: few
D gene: NA
CDR3 DNA: TGTGCCAGCAGCTTGCGCAGGGAAGTCGCCGGGGAGCTGTTTTTT
CDR3 protein: CASSLRREVAGELFF

J gene: TRBJ1-2
V gene: TRBV5-6
clone size: NA
D gene: TRBD1
CDR3 DNA: TGTGCCAGCAGAAAAGGGACAGGAGAACCTTATGGCTACACCTTC
CDR3 protein: CASRKGTGEPYGYTF

J gene: TRBJ2-7
V gene: TRBV7-2
clone size: NA
D gene: NA
CDR3 DNA: TGTGCCAGCAGCTTAGGTATCGACGAGCAGTACTTC
CDR3 protein: CASSLGIDEQYF

J gene: TRBJ2-1
V gene: TRBV11-2
clone size: NA
D gene: NA
CDR3 DNA: TGTGCCAGCAGCTTGACCGGGAGAATGGGGAATGAGCAGTTCTTC
CDR3 protein: CASSLTGRMGNEQFF

J gene: TRBJ2-3
V gene: TRBV6-1
clone size: NA
D gene: NA
CDR3 DNA: TGTGCCAGCAGTGAATCGGGGAGGGGGGATACGCAGTATTTT
CDR3 protein: CASSESGRGDTQYF

J gene: TRBJ1-1
V gene: TRBV5-4
clone size: NA
D gene: TRBD1
CDR3 DNA: TGTGCCAGCAGCTTGCGGGACAGGGGCAACATGAACACTGAAGCTTTCTTT
CDR3 protein: CASSLRDRGNMNTEAFF

J gene: TRBJ2-1
V gene: TRBV9
clone size: few
D gene: NA
CDR3 DNA: TGTGCCAGCAGCGTAGAGGGGGGGAGGGCCCTCGATGAGCAGTTCTTC
CDR3 protein: CASSVEGGRALDEQFF

J gene: TRBJ2-1
V gene: TRBV4-2
clone size: NA
D gene: TRBD2
CDR3 DNA: TGTGCCAGCAGCCAAGAGCTTGAGGGACTAGCGGGAAAGAGTGAGCAGTTCTTC
CDR3 protein: CASSQELEGLAGKSEQFF

J gene: TRBJ2-4
V gene: TRBV11-2
clone size: NA
D gene: NA
CDR3 DNA: TGTGCCAGCAGCCCCTTTCCTCTAGCCAAAAACATTCAGTACTTC
CDR3 protein: CASSPFPLAKNIQYF

J gene: TRBJ1-5
V gene: TRBV28
clone size: NA
D gene: TRBD1
CDR3 DNA: TGTGCCAGCAGTCAAACCGGGACAGGGGACCAGCCCCAGCATTTT
CDR3 protein: CASSQTGTGDQPQHF

J gene: TRBJ1-1
V gene: TRBV7-7
clone size: NA
D gene: NA
CDR3 DNA: TGTGCCAGCAGCCGCGACAGGAACACTGAAGCTTTCTTT
CDR3 protein: CASSRDRNTEAFF

J gene: TRBJ2-3
V gene: TRBV6-6
clone size: NA
D gene: TRBD2
CDR3 DNA: TGTGCCAGCAGTAAGGGCGGACTAGTTACAGATACGCAGTATTTT
CDR3 protein: CASSKGGLVTDTQYF

J gene: TRBJ2-7
V gene: TRBV7-6
clone size: NA
D gene: TRBD2
CDR3 DNA: TGTGCCAGCAGCTTAGCGGGGGGACTAGCGGTAAGGTCCTACGAGCAGTACTTC
CDR3 protein: CASSLAGGLAVRSYEQYF

J gene: TRBJ1-2
V gene: TRBV7-6
clone size: NA
D gene: TRBD1
CDR3 DNA: TGTGCCAGCAGCATCGGGACAGGGGAGGGCTACACCTTC
CDR3 protein: CASSIGTGEGYTF

J gene: TRBJ1-5
V gene: TRBV12-5
clone size: NA
D gene: TRBD1
CDR3 DNA: TGTGCTAGTGGCCCCCTGACAGGGATCAATCAGCCCCAGCATTTT
CDR3 protein: CASGPLTGINQPQHF

J gene: TRBJ1-1
V gene: TRBV9
clone size: NA
D gene: NA
CDR3 DNA: TGTGCCAGCACGCGTAGCCCGGCAGAGAACACTGAAGCTTTCTTT
CDR3 protein: CASTRSPAENTEAFF

J gene: TRBJ2-7
V gene: TRBV30
clone size: once
D gene: TRBD2
CDR3 DNA: TGTGCCTGGAGTGTAGGGAGGACTAGCGGGCTTCACGAGCAGTACTTC
CDR3 protein: CAWSVGRTSGLHEQYF

J gene: TRBJ2-2
V gene: TRBV10-3
clone size: few
D gene: NA
CDR3 DNA: TGTGCCATCAGTGGGGCAGGGAACACCGGGGAGCTGTTTTTT
CDR3 protein: CAISGAGNTGELFF

J gene: TRBJ2-1
V gene: TRBV7-2
clone size: few
D gene: TRBD2
CDR3 DNA: TGTGCCAGCAGCTCCGGACTAGCGGGAGTAGAAAATGAGCAGTTCTTC
CDR3 protein: CASSSGLAGVENEQFF

J gene: TRBJ2-3
V gene: TRBV4-3
clone size: NA
D gene: TRBD2
CDR3 DNA: TGCGCCAGCAGCCAAGGCCACAGCGGGAGGGCTGGAGATACGCAGTATTTT
CDR3 protein: CASSQGHSGRAGDTQYF

J gene: TRBJ2-7
V gene: TRBV4-1
clone size: NA
D gene: TRBD2
CDR3 DNA: TGCGCCAGCAGCCAAGAAAGTCCTAGCGGGAGAAAGGACTACGAGCAGTACTTC
CDR3 protein: CASSQESPSGRKDYEQYF

J gene: TRBJ2-1
V gene: TRBV11-2
clone size: NA
D gene: NA
CDR3 DNA: TGTGCCAGCAGCTTAGTGCCAGGATGGGATGAGCAGTTCTTC
CDR3 protein: CASSLVPGWDEQFF

J gene: TRBJ2-7
V gene: TRBV27
clone size: once
D gene: TRBD1
CDR3 DNA: TGTGCCACCCACCTCCGGACAGGGGGAGTCCACGAGCAGTACTTC
CDR3 protein: CATHLRTGGVHEQYF

J gene: TRBJ2-1
V gene: TRBV2
clone size: NA
D gene: NA
CDR3 DNA: TGTGCCAGCAGTGAAGGGGCCGGGAACTTGATGCGGGCGGGATACTACAATGAGCAGTTCTTC
CDR3 protein: CASSEGAGNLMRAGYYNEQFF

J gene: TRBJ2-1
V gene: TRBV4-3
clone size: NA
D gene: NA
CDR3 DNA: TGCGCCAGCAGCCAAGCAAGAGGTCCTTCCTACAATGAGCAGTTCTTC
CDR3 protein: CASSQARGPSYNEQFF

J gene: TRBJ2-7
V gene: TRBV21-1
clone size: NA
D gene: NA
CDR3 DNA: TGTGCCAGCAGCAAAAGGGGCAGGGGGACCTACGAGCAGTACTTC
CDR3 protein: CASSKRGRGTYEQYF

J gene: TRBJ2-7
V gene: TRBV4-2
clone size: NA
D gene: NA
CDR3 DNA: TGTGCCAGCAGCCAAGATCCTAGTCGGTACGAGCAGTACTTC
CDR3 protein: CASSQDPSRYEQYF

J gene: TRBJ2-7
V gene: TRBV10-3
clone size: once
D gene: NA
CDR3 DNA: TGTGCCATCAGTGAGATAGGAGAGGGAGTTCGGTCCTACGAGCAGTACTTC
CDR3 protein: CAISEIGEGVRSYEQYF

J gene: TRBJ2-7
V gene: TRBV27
clone size: NA
D gene: NA
CDR3 DNA: TGTGCCAGCAGTTTATCGATGGACGGGGGAGGCCCCTACGAGCAGTACTTC
CDR3 protein: CASSLSMDGGGPYEQYF

J gene: TRBJ2-7
V gene: TRBV21-1
clone size: once
D gene: NA
CDR3 DNA: TGTGCCAGCAGCAAAGGTGGCACAGTCTACGAGCAGTACTTC
CDR3 protein: CASSKGGTVYEQYF

J gene: TRBJ2-3
V gene: TRBV5-4
clone size: NA
D gene: TRBD2
CDR3 DNA: TGTGCCAGCAGCTTAACGACCCATAGCGGGAGTGGCGCAGATACGCAGTATTTT
CDR3 protein: CASSLTTHSGSGADTQYF

J gene: TRBJ1-3
V gene: TRBV14
clone size: NA
D gene: TRBD1
CDR3 DNA: TGTGCCAGCAGCCAAGTAAATCACCGGGACAGAACAAACACCATATATTTT
CDR3 protein: CASSQVNHRDRTNTIYF